Listed here are 24 T cell receptor beta chains from one sample, sequenced in a study of blood T cell repertoires in COVID-19. The assay was immunoSEQ multiplex PCR, and TCRdb's table has in-frame clones only and misses some. This table has about 170,000 clones, over 75% appearing once. Sequencing was done on a sample of peripheral blood. Receptors were obtained from a man in his 70s with acute or convalescent COVID-19.

This clone was seen more than once but under ten times. The chain is built from TRBV28 and TRBJ1-6, with D perhaps matching TRBD1 (6 bases). The germline CDR1 and CDR2 sequences are MDHEN and SYDVKM. The CDR3 has 15 amino acids. The V end was cut by 0 bases, the J end by 9 bases, with 12 bases between. The CDR3 loop reads CASSLWGTQGSPLHF. In nucleotides, the CDR3 is TGTGCCAGCAGTTTATGGGGGACACAAGGTTCACCCCTCCACTTT. Drawing the rest from reference TRBV28 and TRBJ1-6, the complete variable domain is DVKVTQSSRYLVKRTGEKVFLECVQDMDHENMFWYRQDPGLGLRLIYFSYDVKMKEKGDIPEGYSVSREKKERFSLILESASTNQTSMYLCASSLWGTQGSPLHFGNGTRLTVT.

V is TRBV7-8 and J is TRBJ2-7; D not resolved. CDR3 size: 11 residues. The V gene's germline CDR1 is SGHVS and CDR2 FQNEAQ. V was shortened by 5 bases and J by 7 bases, with 9 bases between the two germline ends. The DNA for the CDR3 is TGTGCCAGCAGCCCTGGTCGGGAGCAGTACTTC. This codes for CASSPGREQYF. The entire variable domain, with the rest obtained from reference TRBV7-8 and TRBJ2-7, is as follows: GAGVSQSPRYKVAKRGQDVALRCDPISGHVSLFWYQQALGQGPEFLTYFQNEAQLDKSGLPSDRFFAERPEGSVSTLKIQRTQQEDSAVYLCASSPGREQYFGPGTRLTVT.

This clone was observed a few times. This chain joins TRBV18 and TRBJ2-1, with TRBD2 identical over 7 bases. CDR1 and CDR2 (germline): KGHSH, LQKENI. The CDR3 has 17 residues. J lost 1 base, V lost 1 base, and 7 bases had no gene match. The CDR3 sequence is CASSPRPASGSYNEQFF. The DNA for the CDR3 is TGTGCCAGCTCACCACGGCCGGCTAGCGGTTCCTACAATGAGCAGTTCTTC. Using reference TRBV18 and TRBJ2-1 for the parts outside the CDR3, the full variable domain is NAGVMQNPRHLVRRRGQEARLRCSPMKGHSHVYWYRQLPEEGLKFMVYLQKENIIDESGMPKERFSAEFPKEGPSILRIQQVVRGDSAAYFCASSPRPASGSYNEQFFGPGTRLTVL.

The rearrangement links TRBV10-3 to TRBJ2-1; tentative D call: TRBD1 (5 bases). V was shortened by 0 bases and J by 8 bases, with 8 bases between the two germline ends. The CDR3 extends over 13 amino acids. Germline CDR1 reads ENHRY; CDR2 reads SYGVKD. CDR3 sequence: CAISESRGYEQFF. As DNA, the CDR3 is TGTGCCATCAGTGAGTCAAGGGGCTATGAGCAGTTCTTC.

The rearrangement uses TRBV10-3 and TRBJ1-1, with a tentative D call TRBD1 (5 bases). Per germline, CDR1 ENHRY and CDR2 SYGVKD. The CDR3 contains 15 residues. The V end lost 10 bases, the J end lost 8 bases, and 26 bases lay between the germline ends. CDR3: CATKKGPGFDAEAFF. The CDR3, as DNA: TGTGCCACCAAGAAGGGCCCAGGGTTTGACGCCGAAGCTTTCTTT.

This chain connects TRBV19 to TRBJ1-4; 7 positions agree with TRBD1. J lost 2 bases, V lost 7 bases, and 4 bases had no gene match. Germline CDR1 and CDR2: LNHDA and SQIVND (reference sequence). The CDR3 has 14 residues. CDR3 sequence reads: CASKQGVTNEKLFF. CDR3 bases: TGTGCCAGTAAGCAGGGGGTGACTAATGAAAAACTGTTTTTT.

The chain uses TRBV7-6 and TRBJ2-1; possibly TRBD1 for D (6 bases). This CDR3 has 14 amino acids. The germline V and J ends were trimmed by 5 bases and 7 bases, with 15 bases remaining between them. Per germline, CDR1 SGHVS and CDR2 FNYEAQ. The chain's CDR3 is CASSDQQQGNEQFF. The CDR3 DNA follows: TGTGCCAGCAGCGACCAACAACAGGGAAATGAGCAGTTCTTC.

The CDR3 loop is CASSLGQGETYEQYF. The CDR3 region has the DNA TGTGCCAGCAGCCTGGGACAGGGGGAAACCTACGAGCAGTACTTC. The rearrangement links TRBV11-2 to TRBJ2-7, with 11 bases fitting TRBD1. The CDR3 has 15 residues. J was trimmed by 2 bases and V by 5 bases; bases with no gene match: 5. The germline V gene has CDR1 SGHAT and CDR2 FQNNGV.

The CDR3 DNA reads TGTGCCAGCAGTGAGACTACAGGGGGAAGGAAAGCTTTCTTT. Amino acids: CASSETTGGRKAFF. The chain couples TRBV2 to TRBJ1-1; 8 nucleotides match TRBD1. V dropped 3 bases and J dropped 9; count of bases not matched to a gene: 9. The germline V gene has CDR1 SNHLY and CDR2 FYNNEI. This CDR3 region has 14 residues.

The genes are TRBV6-2 or TRBV6-3 and TRBJ1-2; unclear D gene. V was pared by 5 bases and J by 0 bases, with 7 bases between. The CDR3 has 13 amino acids. Germline V gene sequence: CDR1 MNHEY, CDR2 SVGEGT. The CDR3 nucleotides read TGTGCCAGCAGTGAGGGATCTAACTATGGCTACACCTTC. This codes for CASSEGSNYGYTF.

CDR3: CASRGTTGTVFSNQPQHF. CDR3 bases: TGTGCCAGTAGGGGAACTACCGGGACAGTCTTTAGCAATCAGCCCCAGCATTTT. J is TRBJ1-5 and V is TRBV19; 7 nucleotides align to TRBD1. The germline gives CDR1 LNHDA, CDR2 SQIVND (reference sequence). V lost 6 bases and J lost 0; bases outside the gene matches: 14. The CDR3 length is 18 residues.

On this clone: The identical CDR3 is also encoded by other nucleotide sequences in the sample. For the CDR3, the DNA is TGTGCCAGCAGCCGGGACAGAAGCTCCTACAATGAGCAGTTCTTC. It codes for CASSRDRSSYNEQFF. The rearrangement links TRBV6-5 to TRBJ2-1; 7 nucleotides match TRBD1. The CDR3 runs 15 residues. Germline lookup yields CDR1 MNHEY and CDR2 SVGAGI. The ends lost 6 bases at V and 0 bases at J; junction bases unmatched: 5.

The CDR3 region has the DNA TGTGCCAGCAGCTCCACAGGGGGACGAAAACTGTTTTTT. Encoded protein: CASSSTGGRKLFF. The V and J genes are TRBV7-2 and TRBJ1-4; the match to TRBD1 covers 8 bases. V trimming: 4 bases; J trimming: 10 bases; junction bases outside the gene matches: 5. This CDR3 is 13 amino acids long. The germline CDR1 and CDR2 sequences are SGHTA and FQGNSA.

This clone appeared once. This chain uses TRBV24-1 with TRBJ1-2; 7 bases align to TRBD1. This CDR3 has 12 residues. V was clipped by 12 bases and J by 4 bases; unmatched bases: 7. In germline, CDR1 is KGHDR, CDR2 SFDVKD. The DNA of the CDR3 is TGTGCCGCGGCCGGACAGGTCTATGGCTACACCTTC. Translation gives CAAAGQVYGYTF.

The chain carries TRBV5-1 and TRBJ2-7; 8 bases map to TRBD1. CDR3 length equals 15 residues. Germline assignment: CDR1 SGHRS and CDR2 YFSETQ. The J segment lost 3 bases and the V segment lost 5 bases, leaving 10 bases of the junction unmatched. The CDR3 loop is CASSPGTGVIYEQYF. CDR3 nucleotides: TGCGCCAGCAGTCCCGGGACAGGCGTGATCTACGAGCAGTACTTC. The whole variable domain, filled in from reference TRBV5-1 and TRBJ2-7, reads KAGVTQTPRYLIKTRGQQVTLSCSPISGHRSVSWYQQTPGQGLQFLFEYFSETQRNKGNFPGRFSGRQFSNSRSEMNVSTLELGDSALYLCASSPGTGVIYEQYFGPGTRLTVT.

The chain has TRBV28 and TRBJ1-6; 9 positions agree with TRBD1. V dropped 6 bases and J dropped 8; count of bases not matched to a gene: 8. The germline V gene has CDR1 MDHEN and CDR2 SYDVKM. CDR3 length: 15 residues. CDR3 loop: CASRRDRAGDSPLHF. In nucleotides, the CDR3 is TGTGCCAGCAGGCGGGACAGGGCAGGAGATTCACCCCTCCACTTT.

The count of this clone is one. V is TRBV5-1 and J is TRBJ1-1, with 9 bases aligning to TRBD1. The V gene end was trimmed by 0 bases and the J gene end by 0 bases; junction bases not matched to a gene: 3. Germline V lookup: CDR1 SGHRS, CDR2 YFSETQ. The CDR3 loop spans 16 amino acids. The CDR3 loop is CASSLDRGLLNTEAFF. CDR3 coding DNA: TGCGCCAGCAGCTTGGACAGGGGGCTGTTGAACACTGAAGCTTTCTTT.

J is TRBJ2-5 and V is TRBV28, with 8 nucleotides matching TRBD2. The CDR3 sequence is 14 residues long. V gave up 7 bases and J gave up 1 base; unmatched junction bases: 5. Germline V gene data show CDR1 as MDHEN and CDR2 as SYDVKM. CDR3 in amino acids: CASTPGGAQETQYF. The CDR3, as DNA: TGTGCCAGCACCCCCGGGGGGGCCCAAGAGACCCAGTACTTC.

V and J are TRBV6-5 and TRBJ1-2; maybe TRBD1 (6 bases). Trimming took 6 bases from V and 6 from J, leaving 20 bases between them. The CDR3 loop spans 15 amino acids. The germline V gene encodes CDR1 MNHEY and CDR2 SVGAGI. The CDR3 region has the DNA TGTGCCAGCAGACCGTCCTTGACGAGGACAGATGGCTACACCTTC. It encodes CASRPSLTRTDGYTF.

The chain couples TRBV2 to TRBJ2-5; possible D gene TRBD2, 5 bases. This CDR3 spans 13 amino acids. With 4 bases removed from V and 5 bases from J, the gap between germline ends came to 11 bases. CDR1 is SNHLY, CDR2 FYNNEI, per germline. CDR3 residues: CASSVRGRETQYF. The CDR3 DNA reads as TGTGCCAGCAGTGTTCGGGGTAGGGAGACCCAGTACTTC.

This clone was seen a few times. The CDR3, as DNA: TGTGCCAGCAGGAACCGGGACAACTCCTACGAGCAGTACTTC. Its protein product is CASRNRDNSYEQYF. The chain has TRBV2 and TRBJ2-7, with D possibly matching TRBD1 (6 bases). Trimming pared 6 bases from V and 0 bases from J, leaving 12 bases between. CDR1 SNHLY and CDR2 FYNNEI come from the germline V gene. The CDR3 totals 14 residues.

The table lists this clone with a few counts. The J gene is TRBJ1-1, the V gene TRBV9, with D tentatively TRBD1 (5 bases). There are 16 residues in the CDR3. The germline gives CDR1 SGDLS, CDR2 YYNGEE. V lost 1 base, J lost 5 bases, and 18 bases lay in between. Written as DNA, the CDR3 is TGTGCCAGCAGCGTATCCCTCGGGCAGGGCTGGACTGAAGCTTTCTTT. It codes for CASSVSLGQGWTEAFF.

This chain uses TRBV13 with TRBJ2-1; 7 bases are a match to TRBD2. The CDR3 length is 16 residues. The V gene's germline CDR1 is PRHDT and CDR2 FYEKMQ (reference sequence). V lost 5 bases, J lost 0 bases, and 7 bases stayed unmatched. The DNA for the CDR3 is TGTGCCAGCAGCCCGATGGGGGGGAGCTCCTACAATGAGCAGTTCTTC. It codes for CASSPMGGSSYNEQFF. The variable domain in full, completed from reference TRBV13 and TRBJ2-1, reads AAGVIQSPRHLIKEKRETATLKCYPIPRHDTVYWYQQGPGQDPQFLISFYEKMQSDKGSIPDRFSAQQFSDYHSELNMSSLELGDSALYFCASSPMGGSSYNEQFFGPGTRLTVL.

This sequence joins TRBV19 and TRBJ2-2; D gene uncertain. Germline V gene data show CDR1 as LNHDA and CDR2 as SQIVND (reference sequence). The CDR3 length is 17 residues. V lost 5 bases, J lost 2 bases, and 18 bases lay in between. The DNA of the CDR3 is TGTGCCAGTAGTCCCAAGTTTGGCGGAGTAAACACCGGGGAGCTGTTTTTT. This encodes CASSPKFGGVNTGELFF.